Shown below are 17 T cell receptor beta chains from a single sample sequenced in a study of T-cell memory formation after mild COVID-19. TCRdb used MiXCR to reprocess the 5' RACE reads, holding one entry per CDR3 protein. Among approximately 46,000 distinct CDR3 sequences listed, roughly 7% were seen once. Sequenced input: PBMCs or a T cell subset sorted from them (not recorded which). The receptors shown here come from an adult who had mild COVID-19 (a few samples of this study predate the infection). Cell type and time point are not known.

This clonotype has a single count. A much larger clone lies one base from this, so it may be a read error. The rearrangement links TRBV2 to TRBJ1-5, with D possibly being TRBD1 (5 bases). CDR1 and CDR2 (germline): SNHLY, FYNNEI. CDR3 size: 12 residues. CDR3 protein: CAGRSGPGPQHF. In DNA, the CDR3 is TGTGCCGGCAGATCGGGGCCCGGGCCCCAGCATTTT.

This clonotype occurred many times. The chain joins TRBV20-1 to TRBJ2-7; 9 nucleotides align to TRBD2. The CDR3 has 15 amino acids. Germline V gene data show CDR1 as DFQATT and CDR2 as SNEGSKA (reference sequence). After removal of 0 bases from V and 4 bases from J, the junction contained 7 bases not matched to a gene. This CDR3 reads CSARDQKAGGYEQYF. DNA for the CDR3: TGCAGTGCTAGAGATCAAAAGGCGGGAGGGTACGAGCAGTACTTC.

Many counts were recorded for this clonotype. The V and J genes are TRBV5-1 and TRBJ2-7; D may be TRBD2 (5 bases). V was shortened by 4 bases and J by 0 bases, with 11 bases between the two germline ends. The CDR3 runs 14 residues. Germline V gives CDR1 SGHRS, CDR2 YFSETQ. CDR3 sequence reads: CASSPRRDSYEQYF. In nucleotides, the CDR3 is TGCGCCAGCAGCCCTCGACGGGACTCCTACGAGCAGTACTTC.

This clonotype was found many times. The chain employs TRBV20-1 and TRBJ1-2; 12 nucleotides match TRBD1. Germline V gene data show CDR1 as DFQATT and CDR2 as SNEGSKA (reference sequence). The CDR3 has 15 amino acids. V lost 0 bases and J lost 7; bases outside the gene matches: 6. The DNA for the CDR3 is TGCAGTGCTAGAGATCGGGACAGGGGGCGTAGTGGCTACACCTTC. Its translation: CSARDRDRGRSGYTF.

The chain employs TRBV7-7 and TRBJ2-3; 7 nucleotides align to TRBD1. The V and J ends lost 5 bases and 3 bases, in that order; junction bases with no gene match: 8. The CDR3 runs to 15 residues. Germline assignment: CDR1 SSHAT and CDR2 FNYEAQ (reference sequence). CDR3: CASSQGQSRTDTQYF. The CDR3 region has the DNA TGTGCCAGCAGCCAGGGACAGAGTCGAACAGATACGCAGTATTTT.

This clonotype was counted many times. V usage is TRBV5-1 and J usage is TRBJ1-2; possibly TRBD1 for D (5 bases). Deletions cut 3 bases from V and 4 bases from J, with 10 bases between. The CDR3 has 13 residues. Germline V gives CDR1 SGHRS, CDR2 YFSETQ. The CDR3 loop reads CASSSSGTYGYTF. CDR3 in DNA: TGCGCCAGCAGCTCCTCCGGGACCTATGGCTACACCTTC.

This clonotype was seen ten or more times. This CDR3 reads CASSLRRGNEQFF. CDR3 coding DNA: TGCGCCAGCAGCTTGCGTCGGGGAAATGAGCAGTTCTTC. This chain uses TRBV5-1 with TRBJ2-1; maybe TRBD2 (5 bases). V was cut by 1 base and J by 7 bases, with 9 bases left in between. The CDR3 totals 13 residues. Per germline, CDR1 SGHRS and CDR2 YFSETQ.

V gene TRBV7-9 combines with J gene TRBJ1-4; no clear D gene. The CDR3 length is 12 residues. Germline lookup yields CDR1 SEHNR and CDR2 FQNEAQ (reference sequence). V gave up 2 bases and J gave up 7 bases, with 5 bases separating them. The CDR3 sequence: CASSLTLEKLFF. The DNA for the CDR3 is TGTGCCAGCAGCTTAACCCTTGAAAAACTGTTTTTT.

The rearrangement links TRBV20-1 to TRBJ2-7, with D possibly being TRBD1 (7 bases). The V end was cut by 5 bases, the J end by 0 bases, with 14 bases between. This CDR3 has 14 amino acids. The germline V gene has CDR1 DFQATT and CDR2 SNEGSKA (reference sequence). The CDR3 DNA reads as TGCAGTGCTGCAGGGGGGACTGTCTCCTACGAGCAGTACTTC. Residues: CSAAGGTVSYEQYF.

This clonotype appeared many times. V usage is TRBV19 and J usage is TRBJ2-1, with 12 bases aligning to TRBD2. With 6 bases clipped from V and 6 bases from J, the junction kept 3 bases outside the gene matches. This CDR3 comprises 14 residues. Germline V lookup: CDR1 LNHDA, CDR2 SQIVND (reference sequence). CDR3 in DNA: TGTGCCAGTAGCCTAGCGGGGGGGGGCAATGAGCAGTTCTTC. It specifies CASSLAGGGNEQFF.

The chain has TRBV5-1 and TRBJ2-5; 8 bases line up with TRBD2. Trimming removed 6 bases from V and 2 bases from J; junction bases left unmatched: 9. CDR1 is SGHRS, CDR2 YFSETQ, per germline. This CDR3 has 15 residues. CDR3 in amino acids: CASKFSGASQETQYF. The DNA for the CDR3 is TGCGCCAGCAAATTTAGCGGGGCATCTCAAGAGACCCAGTACTTC.

This clonotype has more than one count but fewer than ten. The chain combines TRBV12-3 or TRBV12-4 with TRBJ2-1; 10 bases are shared with TRBD1. V dropped 5 bases and J dropped 7; count of bases not matched to a gene: 8. CDR3 length: 15 residues. CDR3 protein: CASSPGQGIGNEQFF. Written as DNA, the CDR3 is TGTGCCAGCAGTCCGGGACAGGGGATCGGGAATGAGCAGTTCTTC.

The table lists this clonotype with a few counts. V usage is TRBV6-1 and J usage is TRBJ1-4, with D hard to call. Trimming shortened V by 7 bases and J by 3 bases, and 12 bases separated the two germline ends. Germline V lookup: CDR1 MNHNS, CDR2 SASEGT. CDR3 length equals 14 residues. Here the CDR3 reads CASTPTQSNEKLFF. The DNA for the CDR3 is TGTGCCAGCACCCCGACCCAGTCTAATGAAAAACTGTTTTTT.

The V and J genes are TRBV6-1 and TRBJ2-7, with TRBD1 matching 12 bases. Trimming removed 6 bases from V and 6 bases from J; junction bases left unmatched: 6. The germline gives CDR1 MNHNS, CDR2 SASEGT. This CDR3 spans 14 amino acids. The CDR3 sequence is CASRLRDRGPEQYF. The DNA for the CDR3 is TGTGCCAGCAGACTCCGGGACAGGGGGCCCGAGCAGTACTTC.

This clonotype has at least ten counts. V is TRBV6-5 and J is TRBJ2-7, with 7 bases identical to TRBD2. Germline CDR1 reads MNHEY; CDR2 reads SVGAGI. V lost 2 bases to trimming and J lost 2 bases; unmatched junction nucleotides: 6. The CDR3 loop spans 15 amino acids. In DNA, the CDR3 is TGTGCCAGCAGTTACGAGGGAGCGGGACCCTACGAGCAGTACTTC. Translation: CASSYEGAGPYEQYF.

This clonotype was counted many times. The chain links TRBV5-1 to TRBJ2-5; 7 positions agree with TRBD2. This CDR3 has 14 residues. Germline V gene sequence: CDR1 SGHRS, CDR2 YFSETQ. V was pared by 3 bases and J by 3 bases, with 5 bases of the junction left unmatched. The CDR3 region is CASSSGGLEETQYF. In nucleotides, the CDR3 is TGCGCCAGCAGCTCCGGGGGGTTAGAAGAGACCCAGTACTTC. Based on the CDR3 plus reference TRBV5-1 and TRBJ2-5, the full variable domain is KAGVTQTPRYLIKTRGQQVTLSCSPISGHRSVSWYQQTPGQGLQFLFEYFSETQRNKGNFPGRFSGRQFSNSRSEMNVSTLELGDSALYLCASSSGGLEETQYFGPGTRLLVL.

This clonotype was seen repeatedly, ten times or more. The rearrangement joins TRBV3-1 to TRBJ2-7; D might be TRBD2 (6 bases). The germline V and J ends were trimmed by 2 bases and 9 bases, with 14 bases remaining between them. The germline gives CDR1 LGHDT, CDR2 YNNKEL (reference sequence). This CDR3 has 13 residues. The CDR3 spells CASSQLRGGLQYF. The CDR3 DNA is TGTGCCAGCAGCCAACTACGGGGAGGCCTGCAGTACTTC.